These T cell receptor beta chains were read from a single sample in a study of CD8 T cells in ankylosing spondylitis. One entry per CDR3 protein, called by TCRdb with MiXCR from the 5' RACE reads. Of fewer than 550,000 distinct CDR3 sequences listed, over 4% are singletons. Sequenced: blood, either unsorted or a sorted T cell fraction (not recorded which). These receptors originate from a male donor with ankylosing spondylitis. Both conserved end residues are part of each CDR3. A D gene is named only where the DNA matches it firmly. The size of a clone is reported for some rows only, either as once, few or many, or as a class for expanded clones.

cdr3_aa: CASSSGHYEQYF
cdr3_nt: TGTGCCAGCAGTTCCGGGCACTACGAGCAGTACTTC
clone_size: many
d_call: .
v_call: TRBV6-2/TRBV6-3
j_call: TRBJ2-7

cdr3_aa: CASSLRGTGAFF
cdr3_nt: TGTGCCAGCAGTTTGAGGGGTACGGGAGCTTTCTTT
clone_size: many
d_call: .
v_call: TRBV28
j_call: TRBJ1-1

cdr3_aa: CATIGQGSGEQYF
cdr3_nt: TGTGCCACCATAGGACAAGGGTCCGGGGAGCAGTACTTC
clone_size: .
d_call: .
v_call: TRBV3-1
j_call: TRBJ2-7

cdr3_aa: CASRDLSGANVLTF
cdr3_nt: TGCGCCAGCAGGGACCTATCTGGGGCCAACGTCCTGACTTTC
clone_size: many
d_call: .
v_call: TRBV5-1
j_call: TRBJ2-6

cdr3_aa: CASRQAGSSYKQYF
cdr3_nt: TGTGCCAGCAGGCAAGCGGGGTCCTCCTACAAGCAGTACTTC
clone_size: .
d_call: TRBD2
v_call: TRBV7-9
j_call: TRBJ2-7

cdr3_aa: CASSVEDRINTEAFF
cdr3_nt: TGTGCCAGCAGCGTAGAGGACAGAATTAACACTGAAGCTTTCTTT
clone_size: many
d_call: .
v_call: TRBV9
j_call: TRBJ1-1

cdr3_aa: CASSVGNNYEQYF
cdr3_nt: TGTGCCAGCAGCGTAGGAAACAACTACGAGCAGTACTTC
clone_size: many
d_call: .
v_call: TRBV9
j_call: TRBJ2-7

cdr3_aa: CASSLRRTGESPLHF
cdr3_nt: TGTGCCAGCAGTTTGAGGAGGACAGGGGAATCACCCCTCCACTTT
clone_size: many
d_call: TRBD1
v_call: TRBV12-3/TRBV12-4
j_call: TRBJ1-6

cdr3_aa: CATSRVQGIKNIQYF
cdr3_nt: TGTGCCACCAGCAGAGTTCAGGGGATCAAAAACATTCAGTACTTC
clone_size: .
d_call: .
v_call: TRBV15
j_call: TRBJ2-4

cdr3_aa: CSVRQDTEAFF
cdr3_nt: TGCAGCGTTCGGCAGGACACTGAAGCTTTCTTT
clone_size: many
d_call: .
v_call: TRBV29-1
j_call: TRBJ1-1

cdr3_aa: CASSQWGEKVSNQPQHF
cdr3_nt: TGCGCCAGCAGCCAATGGGGGGAGAAGGTTAGCAATCAGCCCCAGCATTTT
clone_size: many
d_call: .
v_call: TRBV4-1
j_call: TRBJ1-5

cdr3_aa: CASSLQSVRETQYF
cdr3_nt: TGTGCCAGCAGTTTACAAAGCGTACGGGAGACCCAGTACTTC
clone_size: many
d_call: .
v_call: TRBV12-3/TRBV12-4
j_call: TRBJ2-5

cdr3_aa: CASSSRAVKTQYF
cdr3_nt: TGTGCCAGCAGTTCCAGGGCGGTAAAGACCCAGTACTTC
clone_size: many
d_call: .
v_call: TRBV12-3/TRBV12-4
j_call: TRBJ2-5

cdr3_aa: CASSPPGTVYNEQFF
cdr3_nt: TGTGCCAGCAGCCCGCCAGGGACGGTCTACAATGAGCAGTTCTTC
clone_size: many
d_call: .
v_call: TRBV7-9
j_call: TRBJ2-1

cdr3_aa: CASSYGQPFPNTGELFF
cdr3_nt: TGTGCCAGCAGTTACGGACAGCCTTTCCCGAACACCGGGGAGCTGTTTTTT
clone_size: many
d_call: .
v_call: TRBV6-5
j_call: TRBJ2-2

cdr3_aa: CASSQAGPNTGELFF
cdr3_nt: TGTGCCAGCAGCCAAGCTGGACCGAACACCGGGGAGCTGTTTTTT
clone_size: many
d_call: .
v_call: TRBV4-2
j_call: TRBJ2-2

cdr3_aa: CASSETGSQYTEAFF
cdr3_nt: TGTGCCAGCAGCGAGACCGGGTCCCAATACACTGAAGCTTTCTTT
clone_size: many
d_call: .
v_call: TRBV9
j_call: TRBJ1-1

cdr3_aa: CASSRQGESGYTF
cdr3_nt: TGCGCCAGCAGCCGACAGGGGGAAAGTGGCTACACCTTC
clone_size: many
d_call: TRBD1
v_call: TRBV5-1
j_call: TRBJ1-2

cdr3_aa: CSASRAGNNEQFF
cdr3_nt: TGCAGTGCTAGTAGAGCGGGGAACAATGAGCAGTTCTTC
clone_size: many
d_call: TRBD2
v_call: TRBV20-1
j_call: TRBJ2-1

cdr3_aa: CSVWTSSTDTQYF
cdr3_nt: TGCAGCGTGTGGACTAGCTCCACAGATACGCAGTATTTT
clone_size: many
d_call: TRBD2
v_call: TRBV29-1
j_call: TRBJ2-3

cdr3_aa: CSAGLGGTDYEQYF
cdr3_nt: TGCAGTGCCGGGCTTGGGGGGACGGACTACGAGCAGTACTTC
clone_size: many
d_call: .
v_call: TRBV20-1
j_call: TRBJ2-7

cdr3_aa: CASSRDAPYEQYF
cdr3_nt: TGTGCCAGCAGCCGTGACGCACCCTACGAGCAGTACTTC
clone_size: many
d_call: .
v_call: TRBV7-9
j_call: TRBJ2-7

cdr3_aa: CATSRDPTRTDTQYF
cdr3_nt: TGTGCCACCAGCAGAGATCCCACCCGCACAGATACGCAGTATTTT
clone_size: many
d_call: .
v_call: TRBV15
j_call: TRBJ2-3

cdr3_aa: CASSLEVVTGQYF
cdr3_nt: TGTGCCAGCAGCTTAGAGGTAGTTACGGGGCAGTACTTC
clone_size: .
d_call: .
v_call: TRBV7-2
j_call: TRBJ2-7

cdr3_aa: CASSTLDRGQFF
cdr3_nt: TGTGCCAGCAGCACCCTCGACAGGGGGCAGTTCTTC
clone_size: many
d_call: TRBD1
v_call: TRBV7-8
j_call: TRBJ2-1

cdr3_aa: CASSSSTVTYEQYF
cdr3_nt: .
clone_size: many
d_call: .
v_call: TRBV12-3/TRBV12-4
j_call: TRBJ2-7

cdr3_aa: CASSQDPTAPGLATDNEQFF
cdr3_nt: TGCGCCAGCAGCCAAGATCCGACGGCTCCGGGACTAGCGACCGACAATGAGCAGTTCTTC
clone_size: .
d_call: TRBD2
v_call: TRBV4-3
j_call: TRBJ2-1

cdr3_aa: CSVEARQETQYF
cdr3_nt: TGCAGCGTTGAAGCGCGTCAAGAGACCCAGTACTTC
clone_size: many
d_call: .
v_call: TRBV29-1
j_call: TRBJ2-5